The 5 T cell receptor beta chains given below trace back to one sample, sequenced in a study of patients and donors after allogeneic stem cell transplantation. TCRdb processed the RT-PCR reads anew with MiXCR; each CDR3 protein has one entry. Altogether roughly 200,000 distinct CDR3 sequences are present, roughly two fifths being singletons, with the ten largest covering under 14%. The sequenced material came from blood, either unsorted or a sorted T cell fraction (not recorded which). All receptors derive from a human donor who was either an allogeneic HSCT recipient or a stem cell or donor lymphocyte infusion donor (not recorded which). It is not recorded whose cells these are; they may come from a transplant donor.

The rearrangement joins TRBV27 to TRBJ2-3; 8 bases fit TRBD2. Germline trimming cut 4 bases from V and 4 bases from J; bases unmatched to any gene: 7. The CDR3 consists of 15 residues. Germline lookup yields CDR1 MNHEY and CDR2 SMNVEV (reference sequence). In DNA form, the CDR3 reads TGTGCCAGCAGTTCAGTGACTAGCGCCTCAGATACGCAGTATTTT. This encodes CASSSVTSASDTQYF.

This chain joins TRBV28 and TRBJ1-1; D is undetermined. V was trimmed by 6 bases and J by 0 bases, leaving 14 bases between them. Germline lookup yields CDR1 MDHEN and CDR2 SYDVKM. This CDR3 region has 15 residues. CDR3 loop: CASSPLADLNTEAFF. The CDR3, as DNA: TGTGCCAGCAGCCCCTTGGCAGACTTGAACACTGAAGCTTTCTTT.

This clonotype was seen only a few times. This chain uses TRBV5-1 with TRBJ1-2, with D perhaps matching TRBD1 (5 bases). The CDR3 is 16 amino acids. Per germline, CDR1 SGHRS and CDR2 YFSETQ. Trimming removed 0 bases at V and 2 bases at J, with 14 bases between. The CDR3 DNA follows: TGCGCCAGCAGCTTGGCCAGCGGACACTTAAACTATGGCTACACCTTC. It specifies CASSLASGHLNYGYTF.

The chain combines TRBV27 with TRBJ2-7; unclear D gene. Germline V gives CDR1 MNHEY, CDR2 SMNVEV (reference sequence). Between the trimmed V and J ends, which lost 5 bases and 4 bases, there was a span of 9 bases. This CDR3 contains 12 residues. The CDR3 coding sequence is TGTGCCAGCAGTCAACCCTTGTACGAGCAGTACTTC. Protein: CASSQPLYEQYF.

The chain uses TRBV6-6 and TRBJ2-1, with 7 bases lining up with TRBD2. This CDR3 has 15 residues. Germline CDR1 and CDR2: MNHNY and SVGAGI (reference sequence). Trimming at V came to 4 bases and at J to 2 bases, leaving 5 bases not matched to a gene. The CDR3, as DNA: TGTGCCAGCAGTTTGCGGGGGAACCCCTACAATGAGCAGTTCTTC. Translation gives CASSLRGNPYNEQFF.